The clone carrying this TCR beta chain was counted many times. Its target is unknown. The entry originates in a study of CD8 T cells in ankylosing spondylitis. Findings and caveats of the study: Characteristic, it appeared, of ankylosing spondylitis blood was a TCR beta motif of several highly homologous variants. Matched ankylosing spondylitis synovial fluid reportedly contained a significantly enriched population of disease-linked clones.

By quantitative 5'-RACE with molecular barcodes, the TCR beta libraries were made. MiXCR, run by TCRdb on the 5' RACE reads, gives a single entry per CDR3 protein. The repertoire holds fewer than 250,000 distinct CDR3 sequences, with over 9.5% as singletons. The length of the CDR3 is 16 residues. The ends were cut back, 4 bases at V and 9 bases at J, with 22 bases in the middle. CDR1 is SGHTA and CDR2 is FQGNSA in the germline V gene. The chain combines TRBV7-2 with TRBJ2-1, with D possibly TRBD1 on 6 matching bases. The TCR originated in a male donor with ankylosing spondylitis or in good health (not recorded which). Source material: blood, either unsorted or a sorted T cell fraction (not recorded which). This CDR3 is CASSSRVGHPTGEQFF. The CDR3 DNA reads as TGTGCCAGCAGCTCGAGAGTGGGACATCCTACGGGTGAGCAGTTCTTC.